The rows below give T cell receptor beta chains drawn from one sample of a study of blood T cell repertoires in COVID-19. The data were produced by immunoSEQ multiplex PCR, yet TCRdb's version contains in-frame clones alone and is incomplete. The data contain 50,000 to 80,000 clones, roughly nine tenths of them singletons. The source material was peripheral blood. The source is a man in his 60s with acute or convalescent COVID-19. CDR3s include the opening cysteine and the closing phenylalanine or tryptophan. The order of the fields is J gene, V gene, CDR3 protein.

J gene: TRBJ1-1; V gene: TRBV6-5; CDR3 protein: CASKSGGLNTEAFF
J gene: TRBJ2-2; V gene: TRBV5-4; CDR3 protein: CASRGGNTGELFF
J gene: TRBJ1-4; V gene: TRBV7-2; CDR3 protein: CASSLRGLTEKLFF
J gene: TRBJ2-5; V gene: TRBV7-3; CDR3 protein: CASSPPGGRGETQYF
J gene: TRBJ2-1; V gene: TRBV4-1; CDR3 protein: CASSQAPVPSYNEQFF
J gene: TRBJ1-1; V gene: TRBV6-5; CDR3 protein: CASSYGLGQLNTEAFF
J gene: TRBJ1-2; V gene: TRBV28; CDR3 protein: CASSLGQETWYGYTF
J gene: TRBJ2-7; V gene: TRBV19; CDR3 protein: CATAAPNYEQYF
J gene: TRBJ1-2; V gene: TRBV7-9; CDR3 protein: CASSLSFGGPSYTF
J gene: TRBJ1-6; V gene: TRBV6-4; CDR3 protein: CASSVDGRGSPLHF
J gene: TRBJ1-3; V gene: TRBV2; CDR3 protein: CASSVTGEGNTIYF